Each of the 27 T cell receptor beta chains below was sequenced from the same sample in a study of long-term antiretroviral therapy in people with HIV. Researchers ran immunoSEQ v3.0 at survey level. The table came from immunoSEQ multiplex PCR; TCRdb's copy has only in-frame clones and leaves some out. This table holds tens of thousands of clones, more than 75% found once. The sequencing here drew on unsorted PBMCs, taken about 2.7 years after starting antiretroviral therapy. The receptors stem from a woman between 50 and 59 years old with HIV.

The chain joins TRBV18 to TRBJ2-3; no clear D. Trimming shortened V by 2 bases and J by 5 bases, and 11 bases separated the two germline ends. This CDR3 has 14 residues. Per germline, CDR1 KGHSH and CDR2 LQKENI. The CDR3 region has the DNA TGTGCCAGCTCACCATTCAGTGAGCAAGATACGCAGTATTTT. This encodes CASSPFSEQDTQYF.

This rearrangement joins TRBV30 to TRBJ2-1; D remains unclear. Germline V gene sequence: CDR1 GTSNPN, CDR2 SVGIG (reference sequence). Trimming removed 0 bases from V and 5 bases from J, with 8 bases in between. The CDR3 sequence is 13 residues long. The CDR3 reads CAWSVLDNNEQFF. In DNA, the CDR3 is TGTGCCTGGAGTGTACTGGATAACAATGAGCAGTTCTTC. Full variable domain (rest looked up from reference TRBV30 and TRBJ2-1): SQTIHQWPATLVQPVGSPLSLECTVEGTSNPNLYWYRQAAGRGLQLLFYSVGIGQISSEVPQNLSASRPQDRQFILSSKKLLLSDSGFYLCAWSVLDNNEQFFGPGTRLTVL.

This clone was seen just once. The V gene is TRBV9, the J gene TRBJ2-1; maybe TRBD2 (5 bases). The germline V gene has CDR1 SGDLS and CDR2 YYNGEE. There are 15 residues in the CDR3. The V end was cut by 5 bases, the J end by 1 base, with 13 bases between. CDR3 protein: CASRSPGSSYNEQFF. The CDR3 region has the DNA TGTGCCAGCAGATCCCCTGGGAGTTCCTACAATGAGCAGTTCTTC.

The rearrangement joins TRBV11-2 to TRBJ1-3; D is unclear. CDR3 length: 14 amino acids. Trimming removed 4 bases at V and 4 bases at J, with 11 bases between. CDR1 and CDR2 from the germline V gene are SGHAT and FQNNGV. CDR3 nucleotide sequence: TGTGCCAGCAGCTCCTCTAGCGGAGGAAACACCATATATTTT. Protein sequence: CASSSSSGGNTIYF.

This sequence joins TRBV7-9 and TRBJ2-7, with 9 bases fitting TRBD1. Germline V lookup: CDR1 SEHNR, CDR2 FQNEAQ (reference sequence). This CDR3 is built from 14 residues. The junction had 3 bases not matched to a gene; V was cut back by 4 bases and J by 2 bases. The CDR3 region is CASSSTGGPYEQYF. Written as DNA, the CDR3 is TGTGCCAGCAGCTCTACAGGGGGCCCCTACGAGCAGTACTTC.

The CDR3 region has the DNA TGTGCCAGCAGCTTAGGGGCGCTAGGGGGTCGGGATGAGCAGTTCTTC. Translating it yields CASSLGALGGRDEQFF. The V gene is TRBV7-2, the J gene TRBJ2-1, with a tentative D call TRBD1 (6 bases). V lost 1 base and J 8 bases, leaving 18 bases between the germline ends. Germline loops: CDR1 SGHTA, CDR2 FQGNSA. The CDR3 runs to 16 residues.

This sequence joins TRBV6-6 and TRBJ2-1, with D possibly TRBD1 on 5 matching bases. The V gene's germline CDR1 is MNHNY and CDR2 SVGAGI (reference sequence). This CDR3 is built from 12 residues. V lost 5 bases and J lost 9, with 11 bases in between. DNA for the CDR3: TGTGCCAGCAGTGACCCAGGGTCTGAGCAGTTCTTC. Translation gives CASSDPGSEQFF.

This chain connects TRBV2 to TRBJ1-1; no clear D. Germline V lookup: CDR1 SNHLY, CDR2 FYNNEI. The ends were cut back, 6 bases at V and 0 bases at J, with 14 bases in the middle. The CDR3 has 15 amino acids. The CDR3 DNA is TGTGCCAGCAGCACTGGTTTGGATATGAACACTGAAGCTTTCTTT. Protein: CASSTGLDMNTEAFF.

The chain uses TRBV10-3 and TRBJ2-7, with 9 bases aligning to TRBD2. CDR1 and CDR2 (germline): ENHRY, SYGVKD. V lost 4 bases to trimming and J lost 6 bases; unmatched junction nucleotides: 13. The length of the CDR3 is 16 residues. This CDR3 is CAISVGLAGGGGEQYF. The CDR3 DNA is TGTGCCATCAGTGTGGGTCTGGCGGGAGGGGGAGGCGAGCAGTACTTC.

The chain couples TRBV4-1 to TRBJ2-3, with D possibly matching TRBD2 (5 bases). This CDR3 has 12 amino acids. Germline assignment: CDR1 MGHRA and CDR2 YSYEKL. V was clipped by 8 bases and J by 3 bases, with 9 bases between them. The CDR3 loop is CASRGITDTQYF. The CDR3 DNA is TGCGCCAGCCGGGGTATAACAGATACGCAGTATTTT.

The V and J genes are TRBV5-1 and TRBJ2-5, with TRBD2 identical over 8 bases. V was clipped by 1 base and J by 4 bases; unmatched bases: 6. Germline V gene lookup returns CDR1 SGHRS and CDR2 YFSETQ. This CDR3 is 15 amino acids long. Written as DNA, the CDR3 is TGCGCCAGCAGCTTGTCGGGAGGGCCGCGAGAGACCCAGTACTTC. This encodes CASSLSGGPRETQYF.

The rearrangement joins TRBV25-1 to TRBJ1-5, with D possibly matching TRBD1 (5 bases). Trimming left V 2 bases short and J 2 bases short, with 7 bases between. The germline V gene encodes CDR1 MGHDK and CDR2 SYGVNS. CDR3 size: 14 residues. CDR3 nucleotide sequence: TGTGCCAGCAGTGAAGGGGCTGGCAATCAGCCCCAGCATTTT. Amino acid sequence: CASSEGAGNQPQHF.

V usage is TRBV10-3 and J usage is TRBJ2-4; D assignment may be TRBD1 or TRBD2 (7 bases each). Germline CDR1 and CDR2: ENHRY and SYGVKD. CDR3 size: 16 residues. The V end was cut by 3 bases, the J end by 8 bases, with 20 bases between. CDR3 sequence (DNA): TGTGCCATCAGTGATTTCCCGACAGGGAGGGCGGACATTCAGTACTTC. Translation gives CAISDFPTGRADIQYF.

This chain joins TRBV5-1 and TRBJ2-3, with 14 bases that match TRBD2. The CDR3 consists of 20 residues. Germline V gene sequence: CDR1 SGHRS, CDR2 YFSETQ. V gave up 4 bases and J gave up 1 base; unmatched junction bases: 14. The CDR3 protein is CASSIRQGTSGSGRTDTQYF. CDR3 nucleotides: TGCGCCAGCAGCATAAGACAGGGGACTAGCGGGAGTGGGCGCACAGATACGCAGTATTTT.

The V and J genes are TRBV12-5 and TRBJ1-1, with 8 bases identical to TRBD1. Per germline, CDR1 LGHNT and CDR2 FRNRAP. Trimming at V came to 1 base and at J to 8 bases, leaving 0 bases not matched to a gene. This CDR3 contains 12 residues. This CDR3 is CASGLGTGEAFF. In DNA, the CDR3 is TGTGCTAGTGGTTTGGGGACAGGGGAAGCTTTCTTT.

The genes are TRBV19 and TRBJ2-2, with 7 bases fitting TRBD1. CDR1 is LNHDA, CDR2 SQIVND, per germline (reference sequence). V shed 5 bases, J shed 6 bases, and the junction held 9 bases outside the gene matches. This CDR3 is 15 amino acids long. CDR3 in DNA: TGTGCCAGTAGTTCCGGGACAGCTCTTTCCGGGGAGCTGTTTTTT. It is translated as CASSSGTALSGELFF.

The chain employs TRBV28 and TRBJ1-5, with TRBD1 matching 8 bases. The V and J ends lost 4 bases and 9 bases, in that order; junction bases with no gene match: 8. Germline V gives CDR1 MDHEN, CDR2 SYDVKM. The CDR3 spans 14 residues. The CDR3 reads CASSSGQVLWPQHF. CDR3 bases: TGTGCCAGCAGTTCGGGACAGGTCTTGTGGCCCCAGCATTTT.

The chain links TRBV6-1 to TRBJ1-1; D call uncertain. Trimming cost V 1 base and J 8 bases, with 14 bases left between them. The CDR3 consists of 14 residues. Germline V gives CDR1 MNHNS, CDR2 SASEGT. CDR3 region: CASSEEKPVDEAFF. In DNA form, the CDR3 reads TGTGCCAGCAGTGAAGAAAAACCAGTCGACGAAGCTTTCTTT.

This rearrangement joins TRBV6-1 to TRBJ2-5; 14 nucleotides match TRBD2. CDR1 is MNHNS, CDR2 SASEGT, per germline. J was trimmed by 4 bases and V by 4 bases; bases with no gene match: 5. The CDR3 runs 16 residues. CDR3 loop: CASSGLAGGPGETQYF. CDR3 in DNA: TGTGCCAGCAGTGGACTAGCGGGAGGGCCTGGAGAGACCCAGTACTTC.

This clone was counted once. The V gene is TRBV7-6, the J gene TRBJ2-7, with 7 bases that match TRBD2. The CDR3 is 13 residues long. Germline V CDR1 and CDR2: SGHVS, FNYEAQ. Trimming at V came to 5 bases and at J to 2 bases, leaving 3 bases not matched to a gene. CDR3 bases: TGTGCCAGCAGCCGCGGGGGACCCTACGAGCAGTACTTC. Residues: CASSRGGPYEQYF.

The V gene is TRBV6-5, the J gene TRBJ2-3, with no clear D. The V end lost 8 bases, the J end lost 5 bases, and 17 bases lay between the germline ends. Germline V CDR1 and CDR2: MNHEY, SVGAGI. This CDR3 is 14 amino acids long. The CDR3 loop is CASLDRSVGDTQYF. The CDR3 nucleotides are TGTGCCAGCCTGGACCGTTCTGTGGGAGATACGCAGTATTTT.

This clone was picked up a small number of times. The chain uses TRBV7-9 and TRBJ2-1; D not resolved. The CDR3 is 15 amino acids. The V gene's germline CDR1 is SEHNR and CDR2 FQNEAQ (reference sequence). Deletions cut 5 bases from V and 8 bases from J, with 19 bases between. The CDR3 coding sequence is TGTGCCAGCAGCCACCCCACCCCAAAGCCCCATGAGCAGTTCTTC. Translated: CASSHPTPKPHEQFF.

This chain uses TRBV19 with TRBJ2-1, with TRBD1 matching 7 bases. The CDR3 is 14 amino acids. Germline V lookup: CDR1 LNHDA, CDR2 SQIVND (reference sequence). Trimming removed 4 bases from V and 4 bases from J; junction bases left unmatched: 4. CDR3 loop: CASSTDRAYNEQFF. The CDR3 DNA follows: TGTGCCAGTAGTACCGACAGGGCTTACAATGAGCAGTTCTTC.

The rearrangement uses TRBV7-8 and TRBJ2-1, with 7 bases aligning to TRBD2. CDR1 is SGHVS, CDR2 FQNEAQ, per germline. J was trimmed by 4 bases and V by 1 base; bases with no gene match: 7. This CDR3 is 16 amino acids long. In DNA, the CDR3 is TGTGCCAGCAGCTTAGGGGGGAGGGCAGGTTACAATGAGCAGTTCTTC. The encoded protein is CASSLGGRAGYNEQFF.

This clone showed up just once. The V call is TRBV13, the J call TRBJ2-3; the D is unclear. CDR3 size: 15 residues. V was trimmed by 3 bases and J by 9 bases, leaving 19 bases between them. Germline loops: CDR1 PRHDT, CDR2 FYEKMQ (reference sequence). In DNA form, the CDR3 reads TGTGCCAGCAGCTTCGTGGACCCCAACCTATCCACGCAGTATTTT. Residues: CASSFVDPNLSTQYF.

The V gene is TRBV7-2, the J gene TRBJ1-2; perhaps TRBD1 as D (6 bases). The CDR3 totals 14 residues. Trimming removed 5 bases at V and 6 bases at J, with 16 bases between. Per the germline V gene, CDR1 is SGHTA and CDR2 is FQGNSA. CDR3 in DNA: TGTGCCAGCAGCCGCTATGACAGGAGGGATGGCTACACCTTC. Translating it yields CASSRYDRRDGYTF.

The chain links TRBV6-1 to TRBJ2-1; 12 nucleotides match TRBD2. Germline values: CDR1 MNHNS, CDR2 SASEGT. Trimming at V came to 6 bases and at J to 2 bases, leaving 2 bases not matched to a gene. This CDR3 comprises 15 residues. In DNA, the CDR3 is TGTGCCAGCAGCAGGACTAGCGGGACCTACAATGAGCAGTTCTTC. This translates into CASSRTSGTYNEQFF.